The rows below give T cell receptor beta chains drawn from one sample of a study of CD8+ T cells in alopecia areata. Here immunoSEQ multiplex PCR was the method, and the copy in TCRdb shows in-frame clones only, minus some. The sample includes under 85,000 clones, approximately 45% of them seen just once. The material sequenced was CD8+ T cells sorted from blood, taken at week 0. The receptor source for this set is a human donor with alopecia areata. Each CDR3 is given with its conserved first and last residue. The D gene is left open where the match is weak. Some rows have no size entry. The others give once, few or many, or a class for an expanded clone.

13	-	-	TRBV6-5	TRBJ2-5	CASRNGGGETQYF	TGTGCCAGCAGAAATGGAGGGGGAGAGACCCAGTACTTC
15	few	-	TRBV7-2	TRBJ2-7	CASSLEGSPSYEQYF	TGTGCCAGCAGCTTGGAAGGGTCACCCTCCTACGAGCAGTACTTC
16	many	-	TRBV7-2	TRBJ2-7	CASLQIQGPPSYEQYF	TGTGCCAGCTTACAGATACAGGGCCCTCCCTCCTACGAGCAGTACTTC
11	-	TRBD2	TRBV30	TRBJ2-7	CAWSGGGEQYF	TGTGCCTGGAGTGGCGGGGGCGAGCAGTACTTC
12	-	TRBD1	TRBV27	TRBJ2-2	CAISTGAGELFF	TGTGCCATCTCGACAGGGGCCGGGGAGCTGTTTTTT
17	-	-	TRBV29-1	TRBJ2-2	CSVKERRGAGNTGELFF	TGCAGCGTGAAAGAACGGAGGGGGGCGGGCAACACCGGGGAGCTGTTTTTT
16	few	TRBD2	TRBV19	TRBJ2-2	CASNKRTSGNTGELFF	TGTGCCAGTAATAAAAGGACTAGCGGGAACACCGGGGAGCTGTTTTTT
15	-	-	TRBV27	TRBJ2-1	CASSPRQADYNEQFF	TGTGCCAGCAGTCCCCGACAGGCGGACTACAATGAGCAGTTCTTC
16	-	TRBD2	TRBV4-1	TRBJ2-1	CASSQEGGLASYEQFF	TGCGCCAGCAGCCAAGAAGGGGGACTAGCGTCGTATGAGCAGTTCTTC
14	few	-	TRBV29-1	TRBJ2-1	CSVDRGRAANEQFF	TGCAGCGTTGATCGTGGTCGAGCGGCCAATGAGCAGTTCTTC
15	-	-	TRBV5-1	TRBJ2-2	CASSYLGIDTGELFF	TGCGCCAGCAGCTACCTAGGTATCGACACCGGGGAGCTGTTTTTT
15	-	-	TRBV29-1	TRBJ2-1	CSCLSPTGVYNEQFF	TGCAGCTGCCTATCCCCTACGGGAGTCTACAATGAGCAGTTCTTC
12	few	-	TRBV5-1	TRBJ2-7	CASSAGSYEQYF	TGCGCCAGCAGTGCGGGATCCTACGAGCAGTACTTC
13	few	-	TRBV6-5	TRBJ2-7	CASRGTIGYEQYF	TGTGCCAGCAGGGGGACCATAGGATACGAGCAGTACTTC
15	-	TRBD2	TRBV7-9	TRBJ2-7	CASSPTSGVTYEQYF	TGTGCCAGCAGCCCCACTAGCGGGGTAACCTACGAGCAGTACTTC
13	few	TRBD2	TRBV2	TRBJ2-1	CASLLAGLNEQFF	TGTGCCAGCCTCCTAGCGGGCCTCAATGAGCAGTTCTTC
16	few	TRBD1	TRBV15	TRBJ1-1	CATSRGTGTVNTEAFF	TGTGCCACCAGCAGGGGAACCGGGACAGTGAACACTGAAGCTTTCTTT
15	-	-	TRBV7-9	TRBJ2-7	CASSSEGGLSYEQYF	TGTGCCAGCAGCTCTGAGGGTGGGCTCTCCTACGAGCAGTACTTC
15	-	-	TRBV7-2	TRBJ2-2	CASSLVVQGAGELFF	TGTGCCAGCAGCTTAGTTGTCCAGGGAGCCGGGGAGCTGTTTTTT
13	-	-	TRBV7-9	TRBJ1-2	CASSLGGLYGYTF	TGTGCCAGCAGCTTGGGCGGCCTCTATGGCTACACCTTC
13	few	-	TRBV29-1	TRBJ2-7	CSATGKGNYEQYF	TGCAGCGCCACAGGAAAGGGGAATTACGAGCAGTACTTC
16	few	TRBD2	TRBV7-9	TRBJ2-2	CASSISGRVETGELFF	TGTGCCAGCAGCATTAGCGGGAGAGTGGAAACCGGGGAGCTGTTTTTT
12	-	-	TRBV7-9	TRBJ2-3	CASSLGTDTQYF	TGTGCCAGCAGCTTGGGGACAGATACGCAGTATTTT
15	-	-	TRBV11-2	TRBJ2-7	CASSLGHSNSYEQYF	TGTGCCAGCAGCTTAGGTCACTCCAACTCCTACGAGCAGTACTTC
13	-	-	TRBV7-3	TRBJ2-7	CASSFSGGGEQYF	TGTGCCAGCAGCTTTTCGGGTGGTGGCGAGCAGTACTTC
15	-	-	TRBV7-6	TRBJ2-5	CASSLGRRGQETQYF	TGTGCCAGCAGCTTAGGCCGTAGGGGTCAAGAGACCCAGTACTTC
13	-	-	TRBV29-1	TRBJ2-7	CSVEGSAPYEQYF	TGCAGCGTTGAAGGTTCGGCACCCTACGAGCAGTACTTC
12	-	TRBD1	TRBV29-1	TRBJ1-1	CSAGGEWTEAFF	TGCAGCGCAGGGGGCGAGTGGACTGAAGCTTTCTTT
16	few	-	TRBV29-1	TRBJ1-3	CSVLDIYGAEGNTIYF	TGCAGCGTTCTAGATATTTATGGCGCGGAAGGAAACACCATATATTTT
12	-	TRBD1	TRBV28	TRBJ1-5	CANQGAGQPQHF	TGTGCCAACCAGGGGGCCGGGCAGCCCCAGCATTTT
18	-	TRBD2	TRBV29-1	TRBJ2-7	CSVVAGTSGRGGAYEQYF	TGCAGCGTTGTAGCCGGGACTAGCGGACGGGGGGGGGCCTACGAGCAGTACTTC
12	-	-	TRBV12-5	TRBJ1-2	CASGLEGYGYTF	TGTGCTAGTGGTTTGGAGGGCTATGGCTACACCTTC